Given below is one TCR beta chain in context. The conserved phenylalanine or tryptophan is not found at the CDR3 terminus, so this likely reflects a read error. This entry comes from a study of molecular identifiers for immune sequencing clone quantification. One entry per CDR3 protein results from TCRdb running MiXCR on the PCR reads. The data hold over 600,000 distinct CDR3 sequences, with about 20% observed a single time. Trimming took off 0 bases at V and 7 bases at J, with 9 bases between the two ends. CDR3 length equals 13 residues. The germline CDR1 and CDR2 sequences are LGHDT and YNNKEL (reference sequence).

The sample was naive CD8+ T cells from blood, with Jurkat cell RNA spiked in. Subset of the sample: FACS-sorted CD8+CD4-CCR7+CD45RA+ naive T cells. The receptor comes from a human donor in good health. Some libraries in this study had Jurkat cell RNA spiked in. The rearrangement joins TRBV3-1 to TRBJ1-2; D is unclear. The DNA of the CDR3 is TGTGCCAGCAGCCAAGAAGCTGGATTTGGCTACACCATC. This gives the protein CASSQEAGFGYTI.